The 28 T cell receptor beta chains listed next were all sequenced from one sample in a study of patients and donors after allogeneic stem cell transplantation. Via MiXCR, TCRdb re-called the RT-PCR reads, giving one row per CDR3 protein. Seen here are 920,000 or so distinct CDR3 sequences, under 20% observed once, and the top ten hold approximately 5.9%. The source material was blood, either unsorted or a sorted T cell fraction (not recorded which). These receptors were taken from a human donor who was either an allogeneic HSCT recipient or a stem cell or donor lymphocyte infusion donor (not recorded which). It is not recorded whose cells these are; they may come from a transplant donor.

The chain couples TRBV6-6 to TRBJ1-2, with 7 bases identical to TRBD1. CDR3 size: 12 residues. Germline CDR1 MNHNY, CDR2 SVGAGI (reference sequence). The V and J ends lost 4 bases and 4 bases, in that order; junction bases with no gene match: 0. CDR3 in amino acids: CASSWDSYGYTF. The CDR3 nucleotides are TGTGCCAGCAGTTGGGACAGCTATGGCTACACCTTC.

Ten or more counts support this clonotype. The rearrangement joins TRBV12-3 or TRBV12-4 to TRBJ1-2; D not resolved. The CDR3 extends over 16 amino acids. The V end was cut by 5 bases, the J end by 8 bases, with 24 bases between. In nucleotides, the CDR3 is TGTGCCAGCAGTCCCGGGTGGAAACGGAGTTTGGAAGGCTACACCTTC. It translates to CASSPGWKRSLEGYTF.

The CDR3 nucleotides are TGCAGTGCTAGGATTAGCGGGAGAGCCCACGAGCAGTACTTC. This encodes CSARISGRAHEQYF. The chain has TRBV20-1 and TRBJ2-7; 9 bases line up with TRBD2. V shed 3 bases and J 5 bases; nucleotides not matched to a gene: 8. Germline V lookup: CDR1 DFQATT, CDR2 SNEGSKA (reference sequence). The CDR3 extends over 14 amino acids.

The chain uses TRBV12-3 or TRBV12-4 and TRBJ2-3, with 12 bases identical to TRBD2. V lost 3 bases and J lost 4; bases outside the gene matches: 8. The CDR3 runs 17 residues. This CDR3 is CASSFALAGGPPDTQYF. The CDR3 nucleotides are TGTGCCAGCAGTTTCGCCCTAGCGGGGGGGCCCCCAGATACGCAGTATTTT.

This chain uses TRBV20-1 with TRBJ2-7, with D possibly being TRBD2 (6 bases). Trimming stripped 5 bases from V and 6 bases from J, with 14 bases between. CDR1 and CDR2 from the germline V gene are DFQATT and SNEGSKA (reference sequence). The CDR3 sequence is 12 residues long. This chain's CDR3 is CSASEGPREQYF. CDR3 bases: TGCAGTGCTTCGGAGGGACCACGCGAGCAGTACTTC.

The table lists this clonotype with many counts. This sequence joins TRBV12-3 or TRBV12-4 and TRBJ2-5, with D unresolved. Trimming left V 4 bases short and J 5 bases short, with 8 bases between. The CDR3 is made up of 12 amino acids. In nucleotides, the CDR3 is TGTGCCAGCAGTTCCGTACGGGAGACCCAGTACTTC. Protein product: CASSSVRETQYF.

The J gene is TRBJ2-3, the V gene TRBV20-1; 13 bases are shared with TRBD2. The CDR3 consists of 15 residues. The V and J ends lost 3 bases and 4 bases, in that order; junction bases with no gene match: 4. CDR1 is DFQATT, CDR2 SNEGSKA, per germline (reference sequence). The CDR3 DNA reads TGCAGTGCTAGGCTACTAGCGGGAGGGCCAGATACGCAGTATTTT. This codes for CSARLLAGGPDTQYF.

V and J are TRBV25-1 and TRBJ2-7; TRBD1 matches 7 bases. The ends lost 7 bases at V and 6 bases at J; junction bases unmatched: 3. CDR1 is MGHDK and CDR2 is SYGVNS in the germline V gene. The CDR3 is 11 residues long. CDR3: CASNNRGEQYF. In DNA, the CDR3 is TGTGCCAGCAATAACAGGGGCGAGCAGTACTTC.

The chain employs TRBV12-3 or TRBV12-4 and TRBJ2-3; TRBD2 aligns across 8 bases. V was pared by 5 bases and J by 2 bases, with 9 bases of the junction left unmatched. CDR3 size: 16 residues. CDR3 sequence: CASSPSASGFTDTQYF. The CDR3 nucleotides read TGTGCCAGCAGTCCGAGCGCTAGCGGGTTCACAGATACGCAGTATTTT.

The chain joins TRBV5-1 to TRBJ2-7, with 8 nucleotides matching TRBD2. The CDR3 loop spans 15 amino acids. Germline V gene sequence: CDR1 SGHRS, CDR2 YFSETQ. J lost 2 bases, V lost 0 bases, and 4 bases had no gene match. CDR3 sequence: CASSLGVAGPYEQYF. DNA of the CDR3: TGCGCCAGCAGCTTGGGGGTAGCGGGACCCTACGAGCAGTACTTC.

This clonotype appeared a few times. This chain connects TRBV3-1 to TRBJ2-1; D unclear. Trimming took off 1 base at V and 0 bases at J, with 7 bases between the two ends. In germline, CDR1 is LGHDT, CDR2 YNNKEL (reference sequence). The length of the CDR3 is 15 residues. This CDR3 is CASSQGLTSYNEQFF. CDR3 nucleotide sequence: TGTGCCAGCAGCCAAGGACTGACCTCCTACAATGAGCAGTTCTTC.

The chain couples TRBV6-5 to TRBJ2-1, with a weak D call TRBD2 (6 bases). V gave up 0 bases and J gave up 0 bases, with 15 bases separating them. Germline CDR1 MNHEY, CDR2 SVGAGI. The CDR3 spans 18 residues. In nucleotides, the CDR3 is TGTGCCAGCAGTTACTCGACGCCCCCCGGGAGCTCCTACAATGAGCAGTTCTTC. Protein product: CASSYSTPPGSSYNEQFF.

This clonotype turned up a few times. The J gene is TRBJ2-7, the V gene TRBV20-1; tentatively, D is TRBD2 (6 bases). The CDR3 totals 13 residues. V was trimmed by 6 bases and J by 0 bases, leaving 12 bases between them. CDR1 is DFQATT and CDR2 is SNEGSKA in the germline V gene (reference sequence). In nucleotides, the CDR3 is TGCAGTGCGCGGGGTTGGGCCTCCTACGAGCAGTACTTC. This codes for CSARGWASYEQYF.

This chain uses TRBV4-2 with TRBJ2-1; 11 bases map to TRBD2. Germline V lookup: CDR1 LGHNA, CDR2 YNFKEQ. The CDR3 loop spans 16 amino acids. Trimming removed 4 bases from V and 4 bases from J; junction bases left unmatched: 6. The CDR3 loop reads CASSLAGTSGYNEQFF. The CDR3 DNA reads TGTGCCAGCAGCCTTGCCGGGACTAGCGGTTACAATGAGCAGTTCTTC.

This clonotype showed up just once. This sequence joins TRBV6-1 and TRBJ2-1, with D perhaps TRBD1 (6 bases). The CDR3 loop spans 13 amino acids. Per the germline V gene, CDR1 is MNHNS and CDR2 is SASEGT. The V gene lost 6 bases and the J gene lost 5 bases, with 11 bases spanning the gap. The CDR3 protein is CASRLDRHNEQFF. Here the CDR3 DNA reads TGTGCCAGCAGACTGGACAGACACAATGAGCAGTTCTTC.

This clonotype has just a few counts. The CDR3 coding sequence is TGCGCCAGCAGCCAAGATAACGGGGGGGGGAACAATGAGCAGTTCTTC. Translating gives CASSQDNGGGNNEQFF. This chain uses TRBV4-3 with TRBJ2-1, with 8 bases fitting TRBD2. Germline V CDR1 and CDR2: LGHNA, YSLEER. The CDR3 covers 16 residues. V lost 0 bases, J lost 5 bases, and 6 bases stayed unmatched.

The rearrangement joins TRBV30 to TRBJ1-6, with unresolved D. The CDR3 length is 12 residues. Germline V gives CDR1 GTSNPN, CDR2 SVGIG (reference sequence). Trimming removed 3 bases at V and 7 bases at J, with 7 bases between. CDR3 region: CAWRGYNSPLHF. CDR3 DNA sequence: TGTGCCTGGAGAGGTTACAATTCACCCCTCCACTTT.

The CDR3 here is CSAPRTGKQETQYF. For the CDR3, the DNA is TGCAGTGCTCCACGGACAGGGAAGCAGGAGACCCAGTACTTC. The chain uses TRBV20-1 and TRBJ2-5; 8 positions agree with TRBD1. CDR3 length: 14 residues. CDR1 is DFQATT, CDR2 SNEGSKA, per germline (reference sequence). J lost 5 bases, V lost 5 bases, and 10 bases had no gene match.

This clonotype was observed a few times. The J gene is TRBJ2-7, the V gene TRBV12-3 or TRBV12-4, with a possible D match to TRBD2 (5 bases). CDR3 length: 14 amino acids. The V end lost 6 bases, the J end lost 0 bases, and 12 bases lay between the germline ends. The CDR3 coding sequence is TGTGCCAGCAGCGTAGGACTGAGCTCCTACGAGCAGTACTTC. Protein sequence: CASSVGLSSYEQYF.

This clonotype has just a few counts. V and J are TRBV10-3 and TRBJ2-6, with a tentative D call TRBD1 (6 bases). CDR1 is ENHRY and CDR2 is SYGVKD in the germline V gene. This CDR3 region has 17 residues. The ends were cut back, 4 bases at V and 2 bases at J, with 15 bases in the middle. The CDR3 sequence: CAISAETGLAGANVLTF. CDR3 nucleotide sequence: TGTGCCATCAGTGCTGAAACAGGGTTGGCTGGGGCCAACGTCCTGACTTTC.

This clonotype was counted between two and nine times. The gene calls are TRBV9 and TRBJ1-2, with 7 bases identical to TRBD1. Germline V gene sequence: CDR1 SGDLS, CDR2 YYNGEE. V shed 2 bases, J shed 5 bases, and the junction held 6 bases outside the gene matches. This CDR3 has 14 amino acids. This CDR3 reads CASSVRDSHYGYTF. CDR3 nucleotides: TGTGCCAGCAGCGTCCGGGACAGCCATTATGGCTACACCTTC.

This clonotype was seen more than once but under ten times. The chain employs TRBV11-2 and TRBJ2-7, with D possibly being TRBD1 (6 bases). Germline V gene lookup returns CDR1 SGHAT and CDR2 FQNNGV. V was shortened by 4 bases and J by 4 bases, with 17 bases between the two germline ends. CDR3 length: 15 residues. The CDR3 nucleotides are TGTGCCAGCAGCTCACCAACAGGGCTAGCTTACGAGCAGTACTTC. This translates into CASSSPTGLAYEQYF.

The genes are TRBV20-1 and TRBJ1-3; no definite D call. Trimming took 3 bases from V and 1 from J, leaving 7 bases between them. CDR1 is DFQATT and CDR2 is SNEGSKA in the germline V gene (reference sequence). The CDR3 runs to 13 residues. CDR3 residues: CSARGSSGNTIYF. CDR3 DNA: TGCAGTGCTAGGGGGAGTTCTGGAAACACCATATATTTT.

This chain uses TRBV7-9 with TRBJ2-1; perhaps TRBD2 as D (6 bases). Trimming took off 1 base at V and 2 bases at J, with 12 bases between the two ends. The CDR3 loop spans 16 amino acids. The germline V gene has CDR1 SEHNR and CDR2 FQNEAQ (reference sequence). DNA of the CDR3: TGTGCCAGCAGCTTAGTCGGGAGAGGTACCTACAATGAGCAGTTCTTC. It specifies CASSLVGRGTYNEQFF.

This clonotype was observed many times. This rearrangement joins TRBV7-3 to TRBJ1-6; TRBD1 agrees at 9 bases. CDR1 and CDR2 (germline): SGHTA, FQGTGA. The CDR3 spans 14 residues. V gave up 5 bases and J gave up 6 bases; unmatched junction bases: 2. CDR3 coding DNA: TGTGCCAGCAGCATGACAGGGGGTAATTCACCCCTCCACTTT. Translating it yields CASSMTGGNSPLHF.

This clonotype was detected only a few times. The J gene is TRBJ2-5, the V gene TRBV20-1; 8 positions match TRBD2. J lost 1 base, V lost 6 bases, and 4 bases had no gene match. CDR1 and CDR2 from the germline V gene are DFQATT and SNEGSKA (reference sequence). The CDR3 spans 13 residues. This CDR3 is CSALLAVQETQYF. In DNA form, the CDR3 reads TGCAGTGCCTTACTAGCGGTCCAAGAGACCCAGTACTTC.

The CDR3 here is CSVRTSSYEQYF. Here the CDR3 DNA reads TGCAGTGTTAGGACTAGTTCCTACGAGCAGTACTTC. This chain connects TRBV20-1 to TRBJ2-7; 7 bases align to TRBD2. The CDR3 length is 12 residues. The V segment lost 7 bases and the J segment 1 base; nucleotides outside the gene matches: 4. CDR1 DFQATT and CDR2 SNEGSKA come from the germline V gene (reference sequence).

V and J are TRBV9 and TRBJ1-6; possible D gene TRBD1, 5 bases. The V end was cut by 4 bases, the J end by 8 bases, with 16 bases between. The CDR3 is made up of 15 amino acids. Germline V gene data show CDR1 as SGDLS and CDR2 as YYNGEE. The CDR3 region has the DNA TGTGCCAGCAGCCCTTGGGGGGGTGGGGATTCACCCCTCCACTTT. It encodes CASSPWGGGDSPLHF.